Following are 21 T cell receptor beta chains from one sample sequenced in a study of blood T cells in healthy people across ages. Primed by a sample-barcoded 5' primer and a J-beta primer mix, a second PCR proceeded for about 6 to 11 cycles. TCRdb recomputed calls from the 5' RACE reads with MiXCR, one row per CDR3 protein. The table lists about 1,600,000 distinct CDR3 sequences, about 40% of them singletons. Sequenced material: blood. The source of these receptors is a woman younger than 35 in good health.

The gene calls are TRBV5-1 and TRBJ2-1; TRBD2 is a possible D gene (6 bases). The CDR3 runs 12 residues. V gave up 5 bases and J gave up 8 bases, with 11 bases separating them. Germline V gene lookup returns CDR1 SGHRS and CDR2 YFSETQ. CDR3 nucleotide sequence: TGCGCCAGCAGGTACGGGAGCTATGAGCAGTTCTTC. This sequence encodes CASRYGSYEQFF.

Turning to this clonotype: With a much larger clone just one base away, this may be a read error. This chain uses TRBV12-3 or TRBV12-4 with TRBJ2-1, with 10 bases lining up with TRBD2. V lost 5 bases and J lost 5; bases outside the gene matches: 6. There are 15 residues in the CDR3. This chain's CDR3 is CASSRSGRVNNEQFF. The CDR3 DNA follows: TGTGCCAGCAGTCGAAGCGGGAGGGTAAACAATGAGCAGTTCTTC.

The rearrangement links TRBV18 to TRBJ1-1; 9 bases match TRBD1. The V gene's germline CDR1 is KGHSH and CDR2 LQKENI. The V and J ends lost 0 bases and 5 bases, in that order; junction bases with no gene match: 7. This CDR3 has 16 amino acids. This CDR3 reads CASSPPATGGETEAFF. CDR3 nucleotide sequence: TGTGCCAGCTCACCACCGGCGACAGGGGGAGAAACTGAAGCTTTCTTT.

The V call is TRBV3-1, the J call TRBJ2-1; possibly TRBD2 for D (5 bases). The germline CDR1 and CDR2 sequences are LGHDT and YNNKEL (reference sequence). This CDR3 is built from 15 residues. Trimming left V 4 bases short and J 6 bases short, with 16 bases between. The CDR3 is CASSRELLGSNEQFF. The DNA of the CDR3 is TGTGCCAGCAGCCGGGAGCTACTGGGCTCCAATGAGCAGTTCTTC.

This chain joins TRBV9 and TRBJ2-3, with a possible D match to TRBD2 (6 bases). This CDR3 comprises 16 residues. With 3 bases removed from V and 0 bases from J, the gap between germline ends came to 14 bases. Germline loops: CDR1 SGDLS, CDR2 YYNGEE. The CDR3 loop is CASSADSGTSTDTQYF. The DNA of the CDR3 is TGTGCCAGCAGCGCTGATTCTGGGACTAGCACAGATACGCAGTATTTT. The variable domain in full, with the rest retrieved from reference TRBV9 and TRBJ2-3, is DSGVTQTPKHLITATGQRVTLRCSPRSGDLSVYWYQQSLDQGLQFLIQYYNGEERAKGNILERFSAQQFPDLHSELNLSSLELGDSALYFCASSADSGTSTDTQYFGPGTRLTVL.

The rearrangement joins TRBV7-8 to TRBJ1-3; a weak D match, TRBD1 (5 bases). V was clipped by 7 bases and J by 2 bases, with 15 bases between them. The CDR3 totals 15 residues. The V gene's germline CDR1 is SGHVS and CDR2 FQNEAQ. CDR3: CASTPMAGTGNTIYF. The CDR3 bases are TGTGCCAGCACCCCGATGGCAGGGACTGGAAACACCATATATTTT.

The J gene is TRBJ2-7, the V gene TRBV7-9; unclear D gene. Germline assignment: CDR1 SEHNR and CDR2 FQNEAQ (reference sequence). Trimming stripped 1 base from V and 6 bases from J, with 13 bases between. The CDR3 totals 14 residues. The CDR3 reads CASSLVAGPLEQYF. For the CDR3, the DNA is TGTGCCAGCAGCTTAGTTGCAGGCCCGCTCGAGCAGTACTTC.

This sequence joins TRBV27 and TRBJ2-1, with D unclear. Between the trimmed V and J ends, which lost 5 bases and 5 bases, there was a span of 13 bases. Germline CDR1 reads MNHEY; CDR2 reads SMNVEV (reference sequence). This CDR3 is 14 amino acids long. This CDR3 is CASSVVGRHNEQFF. In DNA, the CDR3 is TGTGCCAGCAGTGTAGTAGGGCGGCACAATGAGCAGTTCTTC.

This clonotype was found many times. The chain couples TRBV6-5 to TRBJ2-1; 13 nucleotides match TRBD2. There are 13 residues in the CDR3. V was clipped by 8 bases and J by 12 bases; unmatched bases: 7. The germline V gene encodes CDR1 MNHEY and CDR2 SVGAGI. CDR3 coding DNA: TGTGCCAGCGGACTAGCGGGAGCCCAGACGCAGTTCTTC. It translates to CASGLAGAQTQFF.

DNA for the CDR3: TGCAGTGCGACGACAGGGTCGTCGGTGGCCAAAAACATTCAGTACTTC. Protein: CSATTGSSVAKNIQYF. V and J are TRBV20-1 and TRBJ2-4; the match to TRBD1 covers 7 bases. Unmatched junction bases numbered 12, after V lost 6 bases and J lost 1 base. This CDR3 has 16 residues. Looked up from germline, CDR1 is DFQATT and CDR2 is SNEGSKA (reference sequence).

Notes on this clonotype: Germline and junction disagree at one end, which may indicate a read error. This chain joins TRBV29-1 and TRBJ1-2; maybe TRBD1 (5 bases). CDR1 is SQVTM, CDR2 ANQGSEA, per germline. There are 11 residues in the CDR3. CDR3: CSGEPTESYTF. The CDR3, as DNA: TGCAGCGGTGAACCGACAGAAAGCTACACCTTC. The full variable domain, in which reference TRBV29-1 and TRBJ1-2 provide the parts outside the CDR3, is SAVISQKPSRDICQRGTSLTIQCQVDSQVTMMFWYRQQPGQSLTLIATANQGSEATYESGFVIDKFPISRPNLTFSTLTVSNMSPEDSSIYLCSGEPTESYTFGSGTRLTVV.

This clonotype showed up many times. Compared with germline, one end of the junction differs, possibly owing to a read error. V gene TRBV27 combines with J gene TRBJ1-1; 7 bases agree with TRBD1. This CDR3 has 12 amino acids. The germline gives CDR1 MNHEY, CDR2 SMNVEV (reference sequence). The DNA of the CDR3 is TGCGCCAGCAGCTTGCAGGGGGCTGAAGCTTTCTTT. Residues: CASSLQGAEAFF.

This clonotype was observed at least ten times. This chain joins TRBV29-1 and TRBJ1-2; tentative D call: TRBD1 (5 bases). Germline V gene sequence: CDR1 SQVTM, CDR2 ANQGSEA. V lost 4 bases, J lost 6 bases, and 12 bases lay in between. The CDR3 has 12 residues. CDR3 nucleotide sequence: TGCAGCGTTGTCCACCAGGGTGATGGCTACACCTTC. Encoded protein: CSVVHQGDGYTF.

The chain uses TRBV2 and TRBJ2-1, with 12 bases aligning to TRBD2. Germline-derived CDR1 and CDR2 are SNHLY and FYNNEI. With V trimmed by 6 bases and J by 2 bases, 5 bases remained unmatched. This CDR3 spans 16 amino acids. The CDR3 loop reads CASSDPSGRAYNEQFF. CDR3 DNA: TGTGCCAGCAGCGACCCTAGCGGGAGGGCCTACAATGAGCAGTTCTTC.

This clonotype has only one observation. The rearrangement links TRBV5-1 to TRBJ2-4, with 10 bases identical to TRBD2. The DNA matches TRBJ2-7 better at its end, which makes the J call doubtful. This CDR3 is 16 amino acids long. Germline CDR1 SGHRS, CDR2 YFSETQ. CDR3 coding DNA: TGCGCCAGCGGGCTGGTTCCTAGCGGGGGAAGCAACGAGCAGTACTTC. This encodes CASGLVPSGGSNEQYF.

This clonotype has at least ten counts. Compared with germline, one end of the junction differs, possibly owing to a read error. The gene calls are TRBV3-1 and TRBJ2-5; D ambiguous. The CDR3 spans 13 residues. The germline CDR1 and CDR2 sequences are LGHDT and YNNKEL (reference sequence). CDR3 nucleotide sequence: TGCGCCAGCAGCCAAGGCTACCAAGAGACCCAGTACTTC. This codes for CASSQGYQETQYF.

The genes are TRBV29-1 and TRBJ2-1; D perhaps matches TRBD1 (6 bases). The CDR3 has 14 amino acids. The germline CDR1 and CDR2 sequences are SQVTM and ANQGSEA. Trimming cost V 0 bases and J 5 bases, with 11 bases left between them. The CDR3 coding sequence is TGCAGCGTTGAAGATTTAGGACAGAACAATGAGCAGTTCTTC. This translates into CSVEDLGQNNEQFF.

The chain combines TRBV7-2 with TRBJ2-3; 9 bases align to TRBD2. The J segment lost 2 bases and the V segment lost 6 bases, leaving 12 bases of the junction unmatched. Per germline, CDR1 SGHTA and CDR2 FQGNSA. The CDR3 is made up of 17 amino acids. CDR3 region: CASSPRPAGGYTDTQYF. The DNA of the CDR3 is TGTGCCAGCAGTCCGAGGCCAGCGGGGGGATACACAGATACGCAGTATTTT.

The chain uses TRBV13 and TRBJ2-7; D might be TRBD1 (6 bases). CDR1 and CDR2 (germline): PRHDT, FYEKMQ (reference sequence). The CDR3 totals 15 residues. The V end was cut by 4 bases, the J end by 1 base, with 14 bases between. CDR3 DNA sequence: TGTGCCAGCAGCTCCCACAGGGTCGGGTCCTACGAGCAGTACTTC. The encoded protein is CASSSHRVGSYEQYF.

This clonotype was recorded only once. The chain has TRBV20-1 and TRBJ2-7; 8 bases are a match to TRBD1. This CDR3 spans 14 amino acids. V shed 8 bases and J 5 bases; nucleotides not matched to a gene: 14. Germline-derived CDR1 and CDR2 are DFQATT and SNEGSKA (reference sequence). In DNA form, the CDR3 reads TGCAGTACCCCGGGGCCGCAGGGGGCCAACGAGCAGTACTTC. This codes for CSTPGPQGANEQYF.

The chain is built from TRBV3-1 and TRBJ1-1; 7 nucleotides agree with TRBD1. The germline gives CDR1 LGHDT, CDR2 YNNKEL (reference sequence). The CDR3 totals 15 residues. Written as DNA, the CDR3 is TGTGTCGGCAGCCAGACAGGGACGGCTGGCACTGAAGCTTTCTTT. Translated, it gives CVGSQTGTAGTEAFF.